A single TCR beta chain is shown here with its context. This clone came up a few times. The antigen this receptor binds is unknown. Per-base quality was not reported, and no clone a single base away is much larger than it. TCR CDR3 regions were amplified from genomic DNA by multiplex PCR using the deep immunoSEQ assay. Genomic DNA extracted from each cell subset was distributed evenly over all wells of several immunoSEQ 96-well plates, and each plate served as one replicate. For sorted subsets, approximately 200 ng of genomic DNA, equivalent to roughly 30,000 T cell genomes, went into each replicate PCR. The purified libraries were quantified using a Qubit 3.0 fluorometer, sized with a Bioanalyzer 2100, and then quantified again using the KAPA Library Quantification kit. Every immunoSEQ 96-well plate was sequenced on a separate single-read 150-cycle Illumina NextSeq 550 flow cell. As for the authors' bioinformatics: Because the immunoSEQ output included only junctional sequences and no quality scores, the filtering could not be the same as the filtering used for full-length reads. Sequences were annotated with PyIR, a Python wrapper for IgBLAST v1.9, using IMGT germline references to assign V/J genes and CDR3. Reads with weak V/J assignments (E-value above 1e-6), missing CDR3, stop codons, out-of-frame junctions, or ambiguous translated residues were removed. V3J clonotypes were defined as sequences sharing an identical inferred V gene, J gene, and CDR3 amino acid sequence. The percentage overlap between two repertoires was calculated by dividing the number of shared unique clonotypes by the size of the smaller repertoire. Three approaches were used to assess repertoire richness: RTK rarefaction, the Chao1 estimator, and Recon v2.1 estimates of unobserved clonotypes. For all TCRbeta clonotypes obtained by the gDNA method from four donors, generation probabilities were computed with OLGA. The clones in this table, taken by TCRdb from immuneACCESS, are in-frame only. Not every clone is retained; where verified, under half of the shortfall comes from an unresolved V gene, and the cause of the rest is unknown. That table supplies the V and J calls and clone size; D and trimming were determined from the DNA. The sample includes about a million clones, with around 75% observed a single time. Roughly 1.5% of the sample lies in the top ten.

This sample is part of a study of shared clonotypes between healthy human individuals (dated by TCRdb to 2020 to 2021). Looking at the study overall: The cohort comprised a couple of women and a few men aged 18 to 49 years. Different laboratories and diverse techniques were used to prepare libraries and sequence TCR repertoires, to increase sequencing depth and limit assay-specific biases. Leukapheresis yielded between about 0.8 and 9.5 billion PBMCs per donor. Blood TCR repertoires of about 5 healthy adults were deeply sequenced to estimate repertoire size and the extent of clonotype sharing between individuals. Per donor, three plates each were used for CD4 naive and CD4 memory, two for CD8 naive, and one for CD8 memory. The paper's findings and limits, for the study overall: Compared with non-shared clonotypes, the clonotypes found in all four sorted-subset donors had higher generation probabilities. When a handful of donors were compared, the shared fraction of clonotypes was roughly 5% for naive CD4, more than 3% for naive CD8, roughly 2.5% for memory CD4, and 0.35% to 0.4% for memory CD8. Sampling was restricted to blood, and TCR repertoires in tissue are likely to differ from TCR repertoires in blood. Rarefaction of sorted-subset datasets indicated incomplete sequencing despite the large sequencing depth. Larger estimated clonotype richness was generally found for naive subsets than for memory subsets. Because the study included only a small number of donors, the genetic and exposure-history diversity represented was limited. Pairwise subsampling indicated that sequencing depth was expected to affect the degree of clonotype sharing among donors.

The CDR3 sequence holds 14 residues, the cysteine and phenylalanine included. Just the 42-base CDR3 DNA is kept, in frame starting at base 1. CDR1 and CDR2 (SNHLY, FYNNEI) derive from the germline V gene. V drops 6 bases and J drops 4 bases, leaving 15 bases in between. Healthy HIV-negative adults with no recently reported acute infections or vaccinations were included as donors. Only Caucasian adults living in Nashville, Tennessee, USA were represented among the donors. CD4+ T cells were enriched by magnetic negative selection, after which naive cells were positively selected on CD45RA and the negative fraction was taken as the memory subset. After blood collection by leukapheresis, PBMCs were isolated using Ficoll-Histopaque density gradient centrifugation and then cryopreserved in the vapor phase of liquid nitrogen. Purity and quantity of every magnetically sorted T cell population were checked by analytical flow cytometry. Genomic DNA was isolated from every sorted fraction and measured by UV absorbance on a Nanodrop 2000c.

The sequence was obtained from a young man in good health. Sequencing was performed on memory CD4+ T cells sorted from blood. Interpreted using the paper, the cell subset or site label stands for: CD45RA-negative fraction. The sequence is built from TRBV2 and TRBJ1-1, with the D gene call left open. The CDR3 protein sequence reads: CASRAPGVPTEAFF. The sequenced DNA is TGTGCCAGCAGGGCGCCCGGCGTTCCCACTGAAGCTTTCTTT. Reference TRBV2 and TRBJ1-1 genes cover what lies past the CDR3, so the full variable domain is EPEVTQTPSHQVTQMGQEVILRCVPISNHLYFYWYRQILGQKVEFLVSFYNNEISEKSEIFDDQFSVERPDGSNFTLKIRSTKLEDSAMYFCASRAPGVPTEAFFGQGTRLTVV.